This T cell receptor beta chain was retrieved from a study of molecular identifiers for immune sequencing clone quantification. Overall study context: In replicates, RNA taken from approximately 20,000 or 100,000 naive CD8 cells was divided five ways, and four portions underwent sequencing.

V shed 4 bases and J shed 2 bases, with 13 bases lying between them. Germline V lookup: CDR1 SGDLS, CDR2 YYNGEE. The CDR3 contains 14 residues. TCR libraries were built in bulk with a published protocol and specific TCR primers. TCRdb re-derived calls from the PCR reads in MiXCR, one entry per CDR3 protein. The sample records 300,000 to 350,000 distinct CDR3 sequences, about 20% being singletons. The material sequenced was naive CD8+ T cells from blood, with Jurkat cell RNA spiked in. Indicated subset: FACS-sorted CD8+CD4-CCR7+CD45RA+ naive T cells. The clonotype comes from a human donor in good health. Some libraries in this study had Jurkat cell RNA spiked in. The chain carries TRBV9 and TRBJ2-7; a possible D gene is TRBD1 (6 bases). CDR3 residues: CASSPRDTPYEQYF. The DNA of the CDR3 is TGTGCCAGCAGCCCTAGGGACACACCCTACGAGCAGTACTTC.